This T cell receptor (beta chain) was recovered during a study of T cells in Graves' hyperthyroidism and ophthalmopathy. TCR beta CDR3 regions were amplified from RNA. The HTBI primer set served for first-round RT-PCR of the TCR CDR3. From the multiplex PCR reads, TCRdb called clonotypes with MiXCR, one entry per CDR3 protein. Found here are around 620,000 distinct CDR3 sequences, approximately 15% of them singletons; the top ten hold roughly 7.1%. There are 15 residues in the CDR3. Germline loops: CDR1 MNHNS, CDR2 SASEGT. Trimming cost V 6 bases and J 1 base; bases outside gene matches: 6. Not enrolled were patients with uncontrolled infection, other autoimmune disease, pregnancy or lactation. The table lists this clonotype with many counts.

This TCR derives from a woman aged 18-35 years with Graves' ophthalmopathy. Sequenced sample: blood. V is TRBV6-1 and J is TRBJ1-5; TRBD1 matches at 7 bases. CDR3 in amino acids: CASRQQGISNQPQHF. The CDR3 DNA reads TGTGCCAGCAGACAACAGGGGATCAGCAATCAGCCCCAGCATTTT.